These 27 T cell receptor beta chains originate from one sample sequenced in a study of T cells in Graves' hyperthyroidism and ophthalmopathy. TCR beta CDR3 regions were amplified from RNA transcripts. RT-PCR in the first round (using the HTBI primer set) targeted the TCR CDR3. TCRdb re-called the multiplex PCR reads through MiXCR, storing one row per CDR3 protein. The sample shows tens of thousands of distinct CDR3 sequences, roughly 49% of them seen only once. The sequencing sample was made of peripheral blood or thyroid tissue (not recorded which). The receptors derive from a woman between 50 and 59 years old with Graves' hyperthyroidism.

Comments on this clonotype: This likely comes from a read error, as the CDR3 has no conserved phenylalanine or tryptophan at its end. Because the CDR3's place on the DNA is in doubt, the DNA is left out and the CDR3 is given as listed by TCRdb. V and J are TRBV10-2 and TRBJ2-5; the table's D call, TRBD1, has no DNA check behind it. CDR1 is WSHSY, CDR2 SAAADI, per germline. The CDR3 extends over 14 residues, inclusive of both ends. CDR3 sequence reads: CASSRDDYGYTFGS.

The sample holds a few counts of this clonotype. The chain carries TRBV25-1 and TRBJ2-7; 8 bases agree with TRBD1. Trimming cost V 2 bases and J 1 base; bases outside gene matches: 7. From germline, CDR1 is MGHDK and CDR2 SYGVNS. CDR3 length: 16 residues. In DNA form, the CDR3 reads TGTGCCAGCAGTGAACGGACAGGGATCCAATCCTACGAGCAGTACTTC. It specifies CASSERTGIQSYEQYF.

Ten or more counts support this clonotype. V and J are TRBV25-1 and TRBJ2-2; D perhaps matches TRBD2 (6 bases). The V and J ends lost 6 bases and 7 bases respectively, with 6 bases between them. Per the germline V gene, CDR1 is MGHDK and CDR2 is SYGVNS. The CDR3 has 11 residues. The CDR3 protein is CASRGGGELFF. The CDR3 DNA is TGTGCCAGCAGGGGGGGCGGGGAGCTGTTTTTT. The full variable domain, with the rest looked up from reference TRBV25-1 and TRBJ2-2, is EADIYQTPRYLVIGTGKKITLECSQTMGHDKMYWYQQDPGMELHLIHYSYGVNSTEKGDLSSESTVSRIRTEHFPLTLESARPSHTSQYLCASRGGGELFFGEGSRLTVL.

In this sample, this clonotype turned up many times. DNA for the CDR3: TGTGCCAGCAACCCCAGGGGAAGCTCCTATAATTCACCCCTCCACTTT. Encoded protein: CASNPRGSSYNSPLHF. The gene calls are TRBV2 and TRBJ1-6; a weak D match, TRBD1 (6 bases). Trimming stripped 7 bases from V and 0 bases from J, with 13 bases between. The CDR3 loop spans 16 amino acids. Germline assignment: CDR1 SNHLY and CDR2 FYNNEI.

Turning to this clonotype: As the CDR3 is not closed by the conserved phenylalanine or tryptophan, this likely results from a read error. The rearrangement links TRBV24-1 to TRBJ2-2, with 12 bases identical to TRBD1. With 5 bases clipped from V and 6 bases from J, the junction kept 12 bases outside the gene matches. The CDR3 runs 18 residues. CDR1 and CDR2 (germline): KGHDR, SFDVKD. Here the CDR3 reads CATSAPWGGQGAAGELFS. CDR3 bases: TGTGCCACCAGTGCCCCTTGGGGGGGACAGGGGGCTGCCGGGGAGCTGTTTTCT.

Note on this clonotype: One end of the junction is discordant with germline, which a read error may explain. V and J are TRBV7-3 and TRBJ1-4; the D is unclear. From germline, CDR1 is SGHTA and CDR2 FQGTGA. The CDR3 has 15 residues. This CDR3 is CASSQVQQSNEKLVF. In DNA, the CDR3 is TGCGCCAGCAGCCAAGTCCAACAGAGTAATGAAAAACTGGTTTTT.

Regarding this clonotype: A clone one base away is much larger, so this may be a read error. The rearrangement links TRBV28 to TRBJ1-1; D not certain. Germline CDR1 reads MDHEN; CDR2 reads SYDVKM. The CDR3 covers 14 residues. The CDR3 DNA is TGTGCCAGCAGTTCCGGACGGAGGAACACTGTAGCTTTCTTT. Its translation is CASSSGRRNTVAFF.

A note on this clonotype: The final CDR3 position lacks the conserved phenylalanine or tryptophan, pointing to a likely read error. J is TRBJ1-5 and V is TRBV20-1; D is uncertain. Germline CDR1 DFQATT, CDR2 SNEGSKA (reference sequence). The V end was cut by 4 bases, the J end by 3 bases, with 10 bases between. This CDR3 is built from 13 residues. CDR3 sequence: CSAKAEFNQPQHL. As DNA, the CDR3 is TGCAGTGCTAAAGCGGAGTTCAATCAGCCCCAGCATTTA.

With respect to this clonotype: A read error may account for a junction end that differs from germline. V is TRBV10-3 and J is TRBJ1-6; D is ambiguous. The CDR3 runs to 20 residues. Germline V gene data show CDR1 as ENHRY and CDR2 as SYGVKD. The CDR3 DNA reads TGTGCCAGCAGTTACTCGACCCCTTTACAGTGTGGCAGCCATAATTCACCCCTCCACTTT. Amino acids: CASSYSTPLQCGSHNSPLHF.

This clonotype has a count of ten or more. The chain uses TRBV7-2 and TRBJ2-7; either TRBD1 or TRBD2 may supply D (5 bases each). This CDR3 spans 14 amino acids. V was shortened by 5 bases and J by 2 bases, with 13 bases between the two germline ends. Germline V gives CDR1 SGHTA, CDR2 FQGNSA. The CDR3 sequence is CASSPPGRAYEQYF. The DNA of the CDR3 is TGTGCCAGCAGCCCTCCGGGACGGGCCTACGAGCAGTACTTC.

The chain's CDR3 is CASSLSLDPGLFF. The CDR3 nucleotides are TGTGCCAGCTCACTATCGCTTGACCCCGGACTGTTTTTT. The chain employs TRBV18 and TRBJ2-2; unclear D gene. CDR1 is KGHSH and CDR2 is LQKENI in the germline V gene. The germline V and J ends were trimmed by 4 bases and 14 bases, with 17 bases remaining between them. The CDR3 is made up of 13 amino acids.

This rearrangement joins TRBV20-1 to TRBJ1-5; TRBD1 matches at 7 bases. J lost 11 bases, V lost 3 bases, and 19 bases had no gene match. The germline V gene encodes CDR1 DFQATT and CDR2 SNEGSKA (reference sequence). The CDR3 is 16 residues long. The CDR3 is CSARKGASGSIETQHF. The CDR3 nucleotides are TGCAGTGCTAGGAAGGGGGCTAGCGGGAGCATTGAGACCCAGCATTTT.

V and J are TRBV20-1 and TRBJ2-7, with 11 bases matching TRBD2. Trimming took 2 bases from V and 6 from J; bases not matched to a gene: 6. This CDR3 is 14 amino acids long. Germline V gives CDR1 DFQATT, CDR2 SNEGSKA (reference sequence). The CDR3 DNA follows: TGCAGTGCTAGAAGTAGCGGGAGGGCCGGCGAGCAGTACTTC. This sequence encodes CSARSSGRAGEQYF.

The rearrangement links TRBV28 to TRBJ1-5, with D possibly matching TRBD1 (6 bases). V was trimmed by 5 bases and J by 3 bases, leaving 11 bases between them. The CDR3 has 14 amino acids. CDR1 is MDHEN and CDR2 is SYDVKM in the germline V gene. The CDR3 sequence is CASSGDRFNQPQHF. CDR3 DNA sequence: TGTGCCAGCAGTGGTGACAGGTTCAATCAGCCCCAGCATTTT.

The chain recombines TRBV5-4 with TRBJ2-5; D call uncertain. Germline values: CDR1 SGHNT, CDR2 YYREEE (reference sequence). V lost 0 bases and J 4 bases, leaving 10 bases between the germline ends. The length of the CDR3 is 14 residues. As DNA, the CDR3 is TGTGCCAGCAGCTTGGGGTCAGGTGTAGAGACCCAGTACTTC. This gives the protein CASSLGSGVETQYF.

This clonotype was recorded many times. The chain is built from TRBV6-5 and TRBJ2-3; D gene uncertain. Germline values: CDR1 MNHEY, CDR2 SVGAGI. This CDR3 is built from 15 residues. Trimming left V 2 bases short and J 0 bases short, with 9 bases between. CDR3 nucleotide sequence: TGTGCCAGCAGTTACCGGGCTACTAGCACAGATACGCAGTATTTT. Encoded protein: CASSYRATSTDTQYF.

Worth noting for this clonotype: The germline gene is not matched at one end of the junction; a read error may be the cause. The chain carries TRBV25-1 and TRBJ2-5; possibly TRBD2 for D (7 bases). CDR3 length: 14 amino acids. CDR1 MGHDK and CDR2 SYGVNS come from the germline V gene. CDR3 protein: CASSEAGAGETQYF. CDR3 nucleotides: TGTGCCAGCAGTGAGGCGGGGGCCGGGGAGACTCAGTACTTC.

The V call is TRBV20-1, the J call TRBJ2-7; 10 bases fit TRBD2. The germline V gene encodes CDR1 DFQATT and CDR2 SNEGSKA (reference sequence). V lost 3 bases to trimming and J lost 2 bases; unmatched junction nucleotides: 7. This CDR3 is 15 amino acids long. As DNA, the CDR3 is TGCAGTGCTAGCGCGCCTAGCGGGAGCACCTACGAGCAGTACTTC. Protein sequence: CSASAPSGSTYEQYF.

Comment on this clonotype: A much larger clone lies one base from this, so it may be a read error. The CDR3 nucleotides are TGTGCCAGCAGCCCTTGGATAGGGGGATCCTACGAGCAGTACTTC. Translation gives CASSPWIGGSYEQYF. The genes are TRBV3-1 and TRBJ2-7, with a weak D call TRBD1 (6 bases). In germline, CDR1 is LGHDT, CDR2 YNNKEL (reference sequence). This CDR3 is 15 amino acids long. V was pared by 4 bases and J by 1 base, with 14 bases between.

This clonotype was observed at least ten times. This chain joins TRBV7-9 and TRBJ1-1; the D gene is possibly TRBD1 (6 bases). The germline V and J ends were trimmed by 5 bases and 0 bases, with 19 bases remaining between them. CDR3 length: 17 amino acids. Germline V gene data show CDR1 as SEHNR and CDR2 as FQNEAQ (reference sequence). The CDR3 coding sequence is TGTGCCAGCAGCGAGGCCCGTGGGGGGCCTTTGAACACTGAAGCTTTCTTT. The encoded protein is CASSEARGGPLNTEAFF.

This chain joins TRBV15 and TRBJ1-1; TRBD1 might be the D (5 bases). From germline, CDR1 is LNHNV and CDR2 YYDKDF (reference sequence). The CDR3 extends over 14 amino acids. V shed 5 bases and J shed 4 bases, with 14 bases lying between them. The CDR3 bases are TGTGCCACCAGCGGTTGGCAGGGAGGCACTGAAGCTTTCTTT. It encodes CATSGWQGGTEAFF.

This clonotype was detected many times. The chain has TRBV5-1 and TRBJ2-7, with unresolved D. Trimming cost V 0 bases and J 1 base, with 5 bases left between them. This CDR3 is built from 13 residues. Germline V lookup: CDR1 SGHRS, CDR2 YFSETQ. The CDR3 is CASSLGQSYEQYF. DNA of the CDR3: TGCGCCAGCAGCTTGGGTCAGTCCTACGAGCAGTACTTC.

The gene calls are TRBV2 and TRBJ2-5; maybe TRBD1 (6 bases). The CDR3 runs to 14 residues. V lost 3 bases to trimming and J lost 0 bases, with 8 bases between them. Germline assignment: CDR1 SNHLY and CDR2 FYNNEI. CDR3 in amino acids: CASSEGDNQETQYF. The CDR3 DNA reads as TGTGCCAGCAGTGAGGGGGACAACCAAGAGACCCAGTACTTC.

This clonotype appeared many times. V is TRBV20-1 and J is TRBJ2-1; D call uncertain. Germline loops: CDR1 DFQATT, CDR2 SNEGSKA (reference sequence). The CDR3 is 13 residues long. Deletions cut 0 bases from V and 2 bases from J, with 5 bases between. The CDR3 spells CSARDLPYNEQFF. The CDR3 DNA reads TGCAGTGCTAGAGATCTGCCCTACAATGAGCAGTTCTTC.

This clonotype was observed many times. A much larger clonotype is one base distant, so this may be a read error. This rearrangement joins TRBV29-1 to TRBJ1-2; weak D call: TRBD1 (5 bases). Looked up from germline, CDR1 is SQVTM and CDR2 is ANQGSEA. This CDR3 has 13 residues. DNA of the CDR3: TGCAGCACCTTCGGGGCTACTAACTGTGGCTACACCTTC. Translating it yields CSTFGATNCGYTF.

This clonotype was observed a single time. The V call is TRBV2, the J call TRBJ2-7; unclear D gene. CDR3 size: 13 residues. From germline, CDR1 is SNHLY and CDR2 FYNNEI. V was shortened by 5 bases and J by 9 bases, with 17 bases between the two germline ends. This chain's CDR3 is CASSYSPWQAQYF. CDR3 sequence (DNA): TGTGCCAGCAGTTACAGTCCGTGGCAGGCGCAGTACTTC.

This clonotype was found many times. The chain joins TRBV14 to TRBJ2-5; 7 nucleotides agree with TRBD1. With 5 bases clipped from V and 5 bases from J, the junction kept 11 bases outside the gene matches. In germline, CDR1 is SGHDN, CDR2 FVKESK. CDR3 length: 15 residues. Written as DNA, the CDR3 is TGTGCCAGCAGCGGTGCAGGGGGTGGAAGGGAGACCCAGTACTTC. Translation gives CASSGAGGGRETQYF.